This T cell receptor beta chain is drawn from a study of T cells expressing NK-cell markers. TCRdb reprocessed the 5' RACE reads, keeping one entry per CDR3 protein, no DNA. The sample includes about 550,000 distinct CDR3 sequences. There are 14 residues in the CDR3. From germline, CDR1 is SQVTM and CDR2 ANQGSEA. The specimen sequenced was blood T cells: a sorted CD56 or NKG2C T cell subset, CD4+ or CD8+ T cells, or bulk PBMC T cells (not recorded which). The chain uses TRBV29-1 and TRBJ1-1. The clonotype comes from a man aged 18 to 30 in good health. This chain's CDR3 is CSVGSSLMNTEAFF.